This TCR beta chain comes out of a study of blood T cells in healthy people across ages. Whole-study results and caveats: Per-million-T-cell TCR beta diversity fell roughly linearly with age.

CDR3 length: 14 amino acids. V lost 5 bases and J lost 4; bases outside the gene matches: 6. CDR1 and CDR2 (germline): SGHKS, YYEKEE (reference sequence). With respect to this clonotype: Its target is unknown.

With a J-beta primer mix and a sample-barcoded 5' primer, a second PCR ran 7 to 11 cycles. Each CDR3 protein is one row after TCRdb ran MiXCR on the 5' RACE reads. The sample consists of approximately 900,000 distinct CDR3 sequences, 25% to 30% of them appearing once. These same data were also listed under a study on T cells of mothers and their children.

This sequence joins TRBV5-5 and TRBJ1-5; 7 positions match TRBD1. Input material: blood. This receptor was taken from a woman aged 40 to 49 in good health. CDR3 in DNA: TGTGCCAGCAGTCATGGGACAGTTAATCAGCCCCAGCATTTT. Encoded protein: CASSHGTVNQPQHF.